These T cell receptor beta chains were read from a single sample in a study of cytomegalovirus exposure and HLA in healthy donors. TCRdb's copy holds only in-frame clones and misses some; the assay was immunoSEQ multiplex PCR. Of approximately 130,000 clones listed, 80% to 90% were seen once; the top ten hold 2% to 3%. Specimen: PBMCs. The receptor set was obtained from a man aged 50 or older in good health and CMV-seronegative. Each CDR3 is given with its conserved first and last residue. A D gene is named only where the DNA matches it firmly. For some rows the clone size is stated as once, few or many, or as a class when expanded; others skip it.

CASSSTGGETQYF | TGTGCCAGTAGTTCGACAGGGGGAGAGACCCAGTACTTC | NA | TRBJ2-5 | TRBD1 | TRBV19
CASSFSGTGVSEQYF | TGTGCCAGCAGCTTTTCCGGGACAGGGGTGAGCGAGCAGTACTTC | NA | TRBJ2-7 | TRBD1 | TRBV5-4
CASSQGDRNTEAFF | TGCGCCAGCAGCCAAGGGGACAGAAACACTGAAGCTTTCTTT | NA | TRBJ1-1 | TRBD1 | TRBV4-3
CASSPGLPYEQYF | TGTGCCAGCAGCCCGGGACTTCCCTACGAGCAGTACTTC | NA | TRBJ2-7 | NA | TRBV11-2
CASTTVMNTEAFF | TGTGCCAGCACTACGGTTATGAACACTGAAGCTTTCTTT | NA | TRBJ1-1 | NA | TRBV9
CASRTDRGNNQPQHF | TGTGCCAGCAGAACTGACAGGGGAAACAATCAGCCCCAGCATTTT | once | TRBJ1-5 | TRBD1 | TRBV9
CASSPGVRTSGVETQYF | TGTGCCAGCAGCCCGGGAGTTCGGACTAGCGGGGTGGAGACCCAGTACTTC | once | TRBJ2-5 | TRBD2 | TRBV7-9
CASSRLAGGRSYNEQFF | TGCGCCAGCAGCAGGTTAGCGGGGGGGCGTTCCTACAATGAGCAGTTCTTC | NA | TRBJ2-1 | TRBD2 | TRBV5-1
CASSRGPDYEQYF | TGTGCCAGCAGCCGTGGACCGGACTACGAGCAGTACTTC | NA | TRBJ2-7 | NA | TRBV6-5
CAWSQGLGSYNSPLHF | TGTGCCTGGAGCCAGGGGTTAGGGTCCTATAATTCACCCCTCCACTTT | once | TRBJ1-6 | NA | TRBV30
CASSSTGETQYF | TGTGCCAGCAGTTCGACAGGGGAGACCCAGTACTTC | NA | TRBJ2-5 | TRBD1 | TRBV6-1